Following are 13 T cell receptor beta chains from one sample sequenced in a study of monozygotic twins with inflammatory bowel disease. TCRdb re-called the 5' RACE reads; every CDR3 protein appears as one record, without DNA. This listing includes 330,000 or so distinct CDR3 sequences. Sequencing input: blood. These receptors all stem from a human donor with ulcerative colitis or Crohn's disease, or a healthy co-twin of an affected twin (not recorded which).

The chain carries TRBV28 and TRBJ1-1. This CDR3 contains 14 residues. The germline V gene encodes CDR1 MDHEN and CDR2 SYDVKM. The CDR3 reads CASSFRGTNTEAFF.

This chain connects TRBV10-3 to TRBJ1-2. The CDR3 is 13 residues long. Germline CDR1 is ENHRY and CDR2 is SYGVKD. The CDR3 sequence: CAISEESGYGYTF.

The chain has TRBV19 and TRBJ1-1; without DNA, the TCRdb call of TRBD1 cannot be checked. Germline V gene data show CDR1 as LNHDA and CDR2 as SQIVND (reference sequence). This CDR3 has 15 amino acids. CDR3 sequence reads: CASSSRGTGGTEAFF. Together with reference TRBV19 and TRBJ1-1, the CDR3 gives the full variable domain: DGGITQSPKYLFRKEGQNVTLSCEQNLNHDAMYWYRQDPGQGLRLIYYSQIVNDFQKGDIAEGYSVSREKKESFPLTVTSAQKNPTAFYLCASSSRGTGGTEAFFGQGTRLTVV.

The chain's CDR3 is CASSPRTPGQGGYTF. V is TRBV3-1 and J is TRBJ1-2; TCRdb returns TRBD1, unconfirmable since there is no DNA. The germline gives CDR1 LGHDT, CDR2 YNNKEL (reference sequence). The CDR3 has 15 amino acids.

The gene calls are TRBV19 and TRBJ1-2; the D call of TRBD1 rests on TCRdb alone, since no DNA is present to check it. Germline V gene lookup returns CDR1 LNHDA and CDR2 SQIVND (reference sequence). CDR3 length: 14 residues. This CDR3 reads CASSISDRSYGYTF.

The CDR3 is CASSVEGGRSYNEQFF. The chain recombines TRBV9 with TRBJ2-1; lacking DNA, the TRBD2 call made by TCRdb goes unchecked. The germline gives CDR1 SGDLS, CDR2 YYNGEE. CDR3 length equals 16 residues. Full variable domain (rest looked up from reference TRBV9 and TRBJ2-1): DSGVTQTPKHLITATGQRVTLRCSPRSGDLSVYWYQQSLDQGLQFLIQYYNGEERAKGNILERFSAQQFPDLHSELNLSSLELGDSALYFCASSVEGGRSYNEQFFGPGTRLTVL.

The J gene is TRBJ1-5, the V gene TRBV7-2; TCRdb selects TRBD1, and the lack of DNA leaves this call unchecked. Germline CDR1 and CDR2: SGHTA and FQGNSA. The CDR3 has 13 residues. The CDR3 sequence is CASSLAREQPQHF.

The chain combines TRBV15 with TRBJ2-7. The germline V gene has CDR1 LNHNV and CDR2 YYDKDF (reference sequence). The CDR3 has 15 amino acids. The CDR3 spells CATSRENAPAYEQYF.

The chain carries TRBV10-3 and TRBJ2-7; with no DNA, the TCRdb D assignment of TRBD1 cannot be verified. The CDR3 contains 14 residues. Germline CDR1 reads ENHRY; CDR2 reads SYGVKD. CDR3 loop: CAITRDRASYEQYF.

The chain has TRBV7-8 and TRBJ2-1; the D gene TCRdb calls, TRBD1, cannot be checked with no DNA. The CDR3 extends over 17 amino acids. Germline assignment: CDR1 SGHVS and CDR2 FQNEAQ. CDR3 in amino acids: CASSWRTAATGYNEQFF.

The rearrangement uses TRBV27 and TRBJ2-1; with no DNA, the TCRdb D assignment of TRBD2 cannot be verified. The CDR3 spans 15 residues. Germline CDR1 reads MNHEY; CDR2 reads SMNVEV (reference sequence). This CDR3 reads CASSTGPQLYNEQFF.

The chain recombines TRBV6-1 with TRBJ1-4; the D call from TCRdb, TRBD1, cannot be confirmed without DNA. The V gene's germline CDR1 is MNHNS and CDR2 SASEGT. The CDR3 has 14 amino acids. The CDR3 sequence: CASGLGGIGEKLFF.

The chain employs TRBV19 and TRBJ2-1; TCRdb designates TRBD1, a call that cannot be tested without DNA. CDR3 length: 14 amino acids. Germline V CDR1 and CDR2: LNHDA, SQIVND (reference sequence). The CDR3 loop is CASTPPQGYNEQFF.